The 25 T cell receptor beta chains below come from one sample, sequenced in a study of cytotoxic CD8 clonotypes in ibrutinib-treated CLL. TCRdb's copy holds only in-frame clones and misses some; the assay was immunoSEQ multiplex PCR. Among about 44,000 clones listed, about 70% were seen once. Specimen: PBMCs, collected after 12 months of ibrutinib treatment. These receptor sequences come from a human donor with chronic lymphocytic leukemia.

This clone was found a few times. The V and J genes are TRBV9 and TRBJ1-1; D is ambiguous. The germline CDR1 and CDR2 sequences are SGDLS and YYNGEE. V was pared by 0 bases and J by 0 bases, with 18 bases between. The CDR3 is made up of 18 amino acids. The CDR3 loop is CASSVGTGSFLLNTEAFF. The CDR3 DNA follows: TGTGCCAGCAGCGTAGGGACCGGGTCCTTCCTCCTGAACACTGAAGCTTTCTTT.

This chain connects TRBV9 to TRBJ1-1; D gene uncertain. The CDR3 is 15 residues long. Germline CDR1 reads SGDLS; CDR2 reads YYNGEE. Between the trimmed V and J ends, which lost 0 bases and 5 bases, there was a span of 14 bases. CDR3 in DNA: TGTGCCAGCAGCGTAGACTCCCACTTGGGGACTGAAGCTTTCTTT. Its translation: CASSVDSHLGTEAFF.

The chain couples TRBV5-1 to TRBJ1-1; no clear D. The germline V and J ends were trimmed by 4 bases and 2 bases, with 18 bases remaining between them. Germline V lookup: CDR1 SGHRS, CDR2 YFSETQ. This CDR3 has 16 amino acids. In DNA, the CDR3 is TGCGCCAGCAGCAAACACGGAACGTTCAGTAACACTGAAGCTTTCTTT. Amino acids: CASSKHGTFSNTEAFF.

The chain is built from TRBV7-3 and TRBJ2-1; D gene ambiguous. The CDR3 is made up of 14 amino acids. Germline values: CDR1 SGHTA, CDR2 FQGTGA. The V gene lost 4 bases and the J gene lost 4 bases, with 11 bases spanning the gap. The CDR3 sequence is CASSSGHGYNEQFF. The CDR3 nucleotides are TGTGCCAGCAGCTCCGGGCACGGATACAATGAGCAGTTCTTC. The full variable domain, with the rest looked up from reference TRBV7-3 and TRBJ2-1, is GAGVSQTPSNKVTEKGKYVELRCDPISGHTALYWYRQSLGQGPEFLIYFQGTGAADDSGLPNDRFFAVRPEGSVSTLKIQRTERGDSAVYLCASSSGHGYNEQFFGPGTRLTVL.

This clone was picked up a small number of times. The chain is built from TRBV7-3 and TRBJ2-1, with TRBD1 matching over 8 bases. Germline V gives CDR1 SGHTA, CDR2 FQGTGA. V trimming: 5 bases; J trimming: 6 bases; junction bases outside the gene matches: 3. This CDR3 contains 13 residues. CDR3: CASSVDRANEQFF. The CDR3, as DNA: TGTGCCAGCAGCGTGGACAGGGCCAATGAGCAGTTCTTC.

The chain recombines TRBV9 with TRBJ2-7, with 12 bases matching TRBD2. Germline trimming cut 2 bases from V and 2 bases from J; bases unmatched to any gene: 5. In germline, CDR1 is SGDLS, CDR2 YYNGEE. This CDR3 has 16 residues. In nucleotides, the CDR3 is TGTGCCAGCAGCGTGGGGACTAGCGGGCAAACCTACGAGCAGTACTTC. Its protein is CASSVGTSGQTYEQYF.

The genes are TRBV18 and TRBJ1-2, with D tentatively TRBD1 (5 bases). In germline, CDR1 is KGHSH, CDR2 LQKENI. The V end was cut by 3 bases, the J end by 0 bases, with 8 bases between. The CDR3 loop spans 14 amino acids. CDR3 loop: CASSPGRANYGYTF. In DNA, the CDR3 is TGTGCCAGCTCACCGGGCAGGGCTAACTATGGCTACACCTTC.

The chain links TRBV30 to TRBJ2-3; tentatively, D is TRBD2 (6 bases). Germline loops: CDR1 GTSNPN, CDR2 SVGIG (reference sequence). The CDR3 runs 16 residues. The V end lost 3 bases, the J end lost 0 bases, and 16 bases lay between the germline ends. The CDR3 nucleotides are TGTGCCTGGAGCGCGGCGGGGCTTCATAGCACAGATACGCAGTATTTT. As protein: CAWSAAGLHSTDTQYF. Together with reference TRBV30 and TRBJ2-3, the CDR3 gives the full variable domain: SQTIHQWPATLVQPVGSPLSLECTVEGTSNPNLYWYRQAAGRGLQLLFYSVGIGQISSEVPQNLSASRPQDRQFILSSKKLLLSDSGFYLCAWSAAGLHSTDTQYFGPGTRLTVL.

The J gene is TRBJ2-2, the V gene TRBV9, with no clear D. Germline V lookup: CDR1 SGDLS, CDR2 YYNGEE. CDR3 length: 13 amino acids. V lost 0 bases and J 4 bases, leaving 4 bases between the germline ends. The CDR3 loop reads CASSVGPTGELFF. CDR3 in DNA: TGTGCCAGCAGCGTAGGACCCACCGGGGAGCTGTTTTTT.

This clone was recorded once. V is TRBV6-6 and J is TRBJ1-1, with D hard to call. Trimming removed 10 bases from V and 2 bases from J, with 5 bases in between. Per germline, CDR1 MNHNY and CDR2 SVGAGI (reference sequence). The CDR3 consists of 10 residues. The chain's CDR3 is CATKNTEAFF. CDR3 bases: TGTGCCACCAAAAACACTGAAGCTTTCTTT.

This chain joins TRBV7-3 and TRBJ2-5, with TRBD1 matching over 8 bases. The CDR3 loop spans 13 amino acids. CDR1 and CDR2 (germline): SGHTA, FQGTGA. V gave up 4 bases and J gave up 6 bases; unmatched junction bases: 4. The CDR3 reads CASSSGTGKTQYF. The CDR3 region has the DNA TGTGCCAGCAGCTCCGGGACAGGCAAGACCCAGTACTTC.

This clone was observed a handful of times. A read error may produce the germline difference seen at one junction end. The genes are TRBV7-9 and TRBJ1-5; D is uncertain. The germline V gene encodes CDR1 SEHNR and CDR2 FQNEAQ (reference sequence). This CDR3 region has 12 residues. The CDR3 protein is CASSLGSGSPFF. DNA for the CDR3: TGTGCCAGCAGCTTGGGATCGGGGTCCCCTTTTTTT.

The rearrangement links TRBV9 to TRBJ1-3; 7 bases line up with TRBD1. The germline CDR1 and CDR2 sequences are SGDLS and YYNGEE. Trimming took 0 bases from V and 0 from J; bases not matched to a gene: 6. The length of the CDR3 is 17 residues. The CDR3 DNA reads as TGTGCCAGCAGCGTAGGACAGGGCGCCTACTCTGGAAACACCATATATTTT. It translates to CASSVGQGAYSGNTIYF.

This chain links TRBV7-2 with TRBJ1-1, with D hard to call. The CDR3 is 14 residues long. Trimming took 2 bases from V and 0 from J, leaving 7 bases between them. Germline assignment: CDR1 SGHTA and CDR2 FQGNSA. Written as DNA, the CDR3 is TGTGCCAGCAGCTTAAGGGCTGTGAACACTGAAGCTTTCTTT. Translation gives CASSLRAVNTEAFF.

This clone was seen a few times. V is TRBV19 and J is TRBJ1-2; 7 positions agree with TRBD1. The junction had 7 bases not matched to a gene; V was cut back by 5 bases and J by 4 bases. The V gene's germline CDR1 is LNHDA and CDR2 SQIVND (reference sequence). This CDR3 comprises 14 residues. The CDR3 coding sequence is TGTGCCAGTAGTCCGGACAGGCCAGTCTATGGCTACACCTTC. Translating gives CASSPDRPVYGYTF.

The CDR3 bases are TGTGCCAGCAGCTTAGGAATCGGAGGGACTTCACCCCTCCACTTT. This gives the protein CASSLGIGGTSPLHF. The chain carries TRBV5-4 and TRBJ1-6, with a tentative D call TRBD1 (5 bases). The CDR3 extends over 15 amino acids. Germline CDR1 is SGHNT and CDR2 is YYREEE (reference sequence). V dropped 2 bases and J dropped 9 bases, with 15 bases sitting between them.

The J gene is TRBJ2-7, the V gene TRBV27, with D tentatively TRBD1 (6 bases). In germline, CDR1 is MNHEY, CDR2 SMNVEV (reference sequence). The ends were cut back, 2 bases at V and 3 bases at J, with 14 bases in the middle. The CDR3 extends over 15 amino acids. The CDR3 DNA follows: TGTGCCAGCAGTTTAAGGGAAGGGGGTGTCTACGAGCAGTACTTC. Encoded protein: CASSLREGGVYEQYF.

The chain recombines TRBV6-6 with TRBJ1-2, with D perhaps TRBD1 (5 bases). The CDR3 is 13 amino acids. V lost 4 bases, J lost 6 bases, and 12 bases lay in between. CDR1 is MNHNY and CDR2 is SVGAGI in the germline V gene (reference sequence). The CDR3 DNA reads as TGTGCCAGCAGTTCCTCCGGGACGGATGGCTACACCTTC. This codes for CASSSSGTDGYTF.

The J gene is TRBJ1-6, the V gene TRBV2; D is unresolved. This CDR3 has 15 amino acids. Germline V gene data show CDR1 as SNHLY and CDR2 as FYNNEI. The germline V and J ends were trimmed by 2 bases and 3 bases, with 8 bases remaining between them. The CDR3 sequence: CASSETGSYNSPLHF. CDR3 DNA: TGTGCCAGCAGTGAAACGGGCAGCTATAATTCACCCCTCCACTTT.

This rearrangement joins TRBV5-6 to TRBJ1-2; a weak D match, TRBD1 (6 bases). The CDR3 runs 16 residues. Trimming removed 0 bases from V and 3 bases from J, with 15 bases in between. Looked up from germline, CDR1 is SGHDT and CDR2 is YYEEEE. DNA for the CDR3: TGTGCCAGCAGCTTGGAGAGACTCAGGGGCGACTATGGCTACACCTTC. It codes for CASSLERLRGDYGYTF.

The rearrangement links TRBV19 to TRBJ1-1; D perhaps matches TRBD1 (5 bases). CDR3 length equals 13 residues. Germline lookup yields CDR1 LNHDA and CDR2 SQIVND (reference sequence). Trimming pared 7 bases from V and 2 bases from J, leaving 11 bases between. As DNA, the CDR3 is TGTGCCAGTATAAGCAGGGTCAACACTGAAGCTTTCTTT. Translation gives CASISRVNTEAFF.

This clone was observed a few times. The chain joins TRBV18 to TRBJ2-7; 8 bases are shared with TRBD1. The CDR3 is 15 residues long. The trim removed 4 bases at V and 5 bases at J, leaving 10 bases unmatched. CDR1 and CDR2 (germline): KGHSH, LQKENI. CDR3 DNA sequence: TGTGCCAGCTCACAAGGACAGGGTCTCACCCACGAGCAGTACTTC. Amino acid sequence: CASSQGQGLTHEQYF.

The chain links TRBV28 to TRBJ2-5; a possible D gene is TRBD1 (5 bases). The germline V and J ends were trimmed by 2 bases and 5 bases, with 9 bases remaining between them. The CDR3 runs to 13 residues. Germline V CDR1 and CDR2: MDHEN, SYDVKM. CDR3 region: CASSLQGIETQYF. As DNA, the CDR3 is TGTGCCAGCAGTTTACAGGGTATCGAGACCCAGTACTTC.

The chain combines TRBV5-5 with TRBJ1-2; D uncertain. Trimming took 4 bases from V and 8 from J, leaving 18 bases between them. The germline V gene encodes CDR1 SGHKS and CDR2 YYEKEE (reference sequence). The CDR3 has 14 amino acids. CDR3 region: CASSPRWGSDGYTF. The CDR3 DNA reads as TGTGCCAGCAGCCCCCGATGGGGAAGTGACGGCTACACCTTC. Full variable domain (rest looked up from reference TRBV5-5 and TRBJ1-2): DAGVTQSPTHLIKTRGQQVTLRCSPISGHKSVSWYQQVLGQGPQFIFQYYEKEERGRGNFPDRFSARQFPNYSSELNVNALLLGDSALYLCASSPRWGSDGYTFGSGTRLTVV.

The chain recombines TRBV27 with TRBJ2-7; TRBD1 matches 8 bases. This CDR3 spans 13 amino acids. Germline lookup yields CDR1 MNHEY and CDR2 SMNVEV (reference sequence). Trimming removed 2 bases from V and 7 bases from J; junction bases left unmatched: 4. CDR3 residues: CASSLGTGWEQYF. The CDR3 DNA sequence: TGTGCCAGCAGTTTAGGGACAGGTTGGGAGCAGTACTTC.